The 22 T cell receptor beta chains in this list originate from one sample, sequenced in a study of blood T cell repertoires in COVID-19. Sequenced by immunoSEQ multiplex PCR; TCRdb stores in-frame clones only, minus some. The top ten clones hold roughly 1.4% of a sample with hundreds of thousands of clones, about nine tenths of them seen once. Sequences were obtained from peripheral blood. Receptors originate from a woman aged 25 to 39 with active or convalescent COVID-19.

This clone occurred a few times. The CDR3 nucleotides are TGTGCCAGCAGCCCCCCAGGGATGATCCAAGAGACCCAGTACTTC. This gives the protein CASSPPGMIQETQYF. This chain connects TRBV7-2 to TRBJ2-5; TRBD1 is a possible D gene (5 bases). The CDR3 has 15 amino acids. CDR1 is SGHTA and CDR2 is FQGNSA in the germline V gene. V dropped 5 bases and J dropped 1 base, with 14 bases sitting between them. Complete variable domain (other parts from reference TRBV7-2 and TRBJ2-5): GAGVSQSPSNKVTEKGKDVELRCDPISGHTALYWYRQSLGQGLEFLIYFQGNSAPDKSGLPSDRFSAERTGGSVSTLTIQRTQQEDSAVYLCASSPPGMIQETQYFGPGTRLLVL.

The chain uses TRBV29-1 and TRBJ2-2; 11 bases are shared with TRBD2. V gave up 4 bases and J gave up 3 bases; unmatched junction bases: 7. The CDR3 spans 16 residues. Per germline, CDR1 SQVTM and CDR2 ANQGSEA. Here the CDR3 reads CSVAAASGGYTGELFF. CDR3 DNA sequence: TGCAGCGTTGCTGCGGCTAGCGGGGGGTACACCGGGGAGCTGTTTTTT.

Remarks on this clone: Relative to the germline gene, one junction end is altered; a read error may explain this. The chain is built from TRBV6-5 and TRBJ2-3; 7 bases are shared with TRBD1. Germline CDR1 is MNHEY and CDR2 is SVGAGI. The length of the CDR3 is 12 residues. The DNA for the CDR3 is TGTGCCAGCAGGTCCGGGACAGACACGCAGTATTTT. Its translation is CASRSGTDTQYF.

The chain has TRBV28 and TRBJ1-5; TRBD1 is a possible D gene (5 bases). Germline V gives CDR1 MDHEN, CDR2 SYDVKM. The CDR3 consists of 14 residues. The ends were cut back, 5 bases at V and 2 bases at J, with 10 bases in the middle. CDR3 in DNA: TGTGCCAGCAGTGTGCAGGGTGGCAATCAGCCCCAGCATTTT. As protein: CASSVQGGNQPQHF.

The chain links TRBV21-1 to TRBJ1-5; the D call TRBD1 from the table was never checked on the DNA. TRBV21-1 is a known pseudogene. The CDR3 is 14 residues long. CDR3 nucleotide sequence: TGTGCCAGCAGCAAGTTGCCAGGGGTCCAGCCCCAGCATTTT. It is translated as CASSKLPGVQPQHF.

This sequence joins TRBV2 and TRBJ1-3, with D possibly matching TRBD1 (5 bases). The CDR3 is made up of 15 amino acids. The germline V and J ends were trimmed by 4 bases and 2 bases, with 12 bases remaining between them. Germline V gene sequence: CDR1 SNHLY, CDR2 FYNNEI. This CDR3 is CASSGYGGAGNTIYF. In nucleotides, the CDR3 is TGTGCCAGCAGTGGTTATGGGGGGGCTGGAAACACCATATATTTT.

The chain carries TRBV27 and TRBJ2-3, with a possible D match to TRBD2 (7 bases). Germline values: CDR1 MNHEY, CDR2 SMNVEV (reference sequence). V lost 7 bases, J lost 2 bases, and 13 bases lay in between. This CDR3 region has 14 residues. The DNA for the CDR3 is TGTGCCAGCAATACGGGGGGCCTCACAGATACGCAGTATTTT. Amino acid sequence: CASNTGGLTDTQYF.

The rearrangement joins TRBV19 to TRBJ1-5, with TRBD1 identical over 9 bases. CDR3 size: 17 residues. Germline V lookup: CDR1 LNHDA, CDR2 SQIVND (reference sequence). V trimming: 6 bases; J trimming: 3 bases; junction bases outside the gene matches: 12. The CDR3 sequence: CASSPRGTGTTNQPQHF. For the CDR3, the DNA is TGTGCCAGTAGCCCTCGCGGGACAGGGACGACCAATCAGCCCCAGCATTTT.

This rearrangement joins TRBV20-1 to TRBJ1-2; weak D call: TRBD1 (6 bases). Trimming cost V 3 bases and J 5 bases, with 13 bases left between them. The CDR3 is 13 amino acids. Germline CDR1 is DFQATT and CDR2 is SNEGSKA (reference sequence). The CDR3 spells CSASGRGGYGYTF. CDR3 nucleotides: TGCAGTGCTAGTGGGAGAGGGGGATATGGCTACACCTTC.

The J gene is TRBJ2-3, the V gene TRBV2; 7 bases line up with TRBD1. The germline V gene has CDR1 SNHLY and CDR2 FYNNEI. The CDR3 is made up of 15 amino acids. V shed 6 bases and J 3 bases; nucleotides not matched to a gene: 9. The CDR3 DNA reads TGTGCCAGCAGGGGAACGACAGGGTCTACAGATACGCAGTATTTT. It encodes CASRGTTGSTDTQYF. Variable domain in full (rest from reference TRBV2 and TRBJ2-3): EPEVTQTPSHQVTQMGQEVILRCVPISNHLYFYWYRQILGQKVEFLVSFYNNEISEKSEIFDDQFSVERPDGSNFTLKIRSTKLEDSAMYFCASRGTTGSTDTQYFGPGTRLTVL.

CDR3: CASSQGRTSGGSTDTQYF. CDR3 sequence (DNA): TGCGCCAGCAGCCAAGGGAGGACTAGCGGGGGTAGCACAGATACGCAGTATTTT. The genes are TRBV4-1 and TRBJ2-3; 13 positions agree with TRBD2. The CDR3 sequence is 18 residues long. V lost 1 base to trimming and J lost 0 bases; unmatched junction nucleotides: 4. Germline V lookup: CDR1 MGHRA, CDR2 YSYEKL.

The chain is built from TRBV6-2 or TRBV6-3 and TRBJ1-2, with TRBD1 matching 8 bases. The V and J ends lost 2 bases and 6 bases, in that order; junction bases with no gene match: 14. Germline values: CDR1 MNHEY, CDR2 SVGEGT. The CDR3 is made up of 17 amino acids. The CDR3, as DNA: TGTGCCAGCAGTTACCTCGGACAGGGCAGTTTTACGGATGGCTACACCTTC. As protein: CASSYLGQGSFTDGYTF.

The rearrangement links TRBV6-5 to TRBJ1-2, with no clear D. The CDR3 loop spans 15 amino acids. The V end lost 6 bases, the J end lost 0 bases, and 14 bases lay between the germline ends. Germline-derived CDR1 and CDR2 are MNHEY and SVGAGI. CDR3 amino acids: CASSSAAGTNYGYTF. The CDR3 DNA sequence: TGTGCCAGCAGCTCAGCGGCGGGAACTAACTATGGCTACACCTTC.

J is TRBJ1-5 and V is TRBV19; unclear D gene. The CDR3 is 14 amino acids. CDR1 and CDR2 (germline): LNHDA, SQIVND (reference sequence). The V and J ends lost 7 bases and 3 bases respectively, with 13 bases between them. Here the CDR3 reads CASNLLNSNQPQHF. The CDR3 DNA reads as TGTGCCAGTAACCTTTTAAACTCCAATCAGCCCCAGCATTTT.

CDR3 nucleotides: TGCAGCGTTGCGCCCGGTACAGGCAATCAGCCCCAGCATTTT. This codes for CSVAPGTGNQPQHF. The rearrangement uses TRBV29-1 and TRBJ1-5; D not certain. CDR1 SQVTM and CDR2 ANQGSEA come from the germline V gene. This CDR3 spans 14 amino acids. V shed 4 bases and J shed 2 bases, with 12 bases lying between them.

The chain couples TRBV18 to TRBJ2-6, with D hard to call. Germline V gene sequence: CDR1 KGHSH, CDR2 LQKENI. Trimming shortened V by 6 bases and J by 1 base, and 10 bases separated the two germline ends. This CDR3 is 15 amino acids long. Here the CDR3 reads CASSTRGSGANVLTF. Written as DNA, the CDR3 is TGTGCCAGCTCTACCCGAGGATCTGGGGCCAACGTCCTGACTTTC.

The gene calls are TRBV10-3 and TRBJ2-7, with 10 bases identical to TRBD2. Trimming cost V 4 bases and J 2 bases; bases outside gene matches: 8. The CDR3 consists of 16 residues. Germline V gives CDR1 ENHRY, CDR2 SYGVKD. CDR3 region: CAISGRAGGNPYEQYF. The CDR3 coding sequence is TGTGCCATCAGTGGAAGAGCGGGGGGGAATCCCTACGAGCAGTACTTC.

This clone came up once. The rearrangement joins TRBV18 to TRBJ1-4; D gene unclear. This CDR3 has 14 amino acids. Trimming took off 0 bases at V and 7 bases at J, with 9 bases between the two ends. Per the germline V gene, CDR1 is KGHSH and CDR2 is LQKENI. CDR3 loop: CASSPPGDFEKLFF. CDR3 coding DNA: TGTGCCAGCTCACCACCCGGTGACTTTGAAAAACTGTTTTTT.

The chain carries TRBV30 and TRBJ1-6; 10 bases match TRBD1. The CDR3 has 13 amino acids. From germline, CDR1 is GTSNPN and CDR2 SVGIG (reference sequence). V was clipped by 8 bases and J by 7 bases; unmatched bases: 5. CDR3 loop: CAAQGQGNSPLHF. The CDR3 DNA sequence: TGTGCCGCCCAGGGACAGGGGAATTCACCCCTCCACTTT.

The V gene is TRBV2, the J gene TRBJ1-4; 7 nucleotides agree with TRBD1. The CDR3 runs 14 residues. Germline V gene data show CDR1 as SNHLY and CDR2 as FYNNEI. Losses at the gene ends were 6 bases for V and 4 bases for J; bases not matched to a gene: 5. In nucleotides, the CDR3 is TGTGCCAGCAGCGTAAACAGGGGTAATGAAAAACTGTTTTTT. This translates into CASSVNRGNEKLFF.

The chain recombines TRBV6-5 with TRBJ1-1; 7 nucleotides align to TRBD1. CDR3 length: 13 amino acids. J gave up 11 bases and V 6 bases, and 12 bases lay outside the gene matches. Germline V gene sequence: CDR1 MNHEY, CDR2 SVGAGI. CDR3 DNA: TGTGCCAGCAGCCCGAGACAGGGCCGGGTGGCTTTCTTT. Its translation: CASSPRQGRVAFF.

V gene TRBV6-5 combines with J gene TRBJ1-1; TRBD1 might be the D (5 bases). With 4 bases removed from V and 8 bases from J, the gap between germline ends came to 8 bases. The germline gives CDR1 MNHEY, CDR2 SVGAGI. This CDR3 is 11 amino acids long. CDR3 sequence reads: CASSSRGEAFF. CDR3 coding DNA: TGTGCCAGCAGTTCTCGGGGGGAAGCTTTCTTT.